The 18 T cell receptor beta chains presented below share a single source sample, sequenced in a study of identical twins' blood T cells (dated by TCRdb to 2012 to 2014). To prepare the library, 5' RACE was applied. Sequencing relied on an Illumina Genome Analyzer IIx. The public reads were quality trimmed at Q25 with fastp and then assembled into clones with MiXCR by TCRdb, keeping productive beta chains. Each CDR3 protein gets just one entry, which takes the most common genes and DNA from the rows behind it. This sample holds a few hundred thousand distinct CDR3 sequences; roughly 31% were observed only once. The ten largest account for about 6.1% of the sample. The sample was PBMCs. Every receptor here comes from a woman aged 18 to 50 in good health.

This clonotype was seen many times. The chain combines TRBV3-1 with TRBJ2-2, with TRBD2 as a possible D gene (6 bases). Between the trimmed V and J ends, which lost 4 bases and 4 bases, there was a span of 10 bases. The CDR3 has 14 residues. Germline values: CDR1 LGHDT, CDR2 YNNKEL (reference sequence). CDR3: CASSPGVGTGELFF. The DNA for the CDR3 is TGTGCCAGCAGCCCGGGGGTCGGCACCGGGGAGCTGTTTTTT.

The V and J genes are TRBV25-1 and TRBJ1-2; 10 bases line up with TRBD1. The CDR3 runs 12 residues. CDR1 is MGHDK and CDR2 is SYGVNS in the germline V gene. V trimming: 6 bases; J trimming: 7 bases; junction bases outside the gene matches: 2. This CDR3 is CASRDRGTGYTF. The CDR3 coding sequence is TGTGCCAGCAGGGACAGGGGGACTGGCTACACCTTC.

This clonotype was counted at least ten times. The V gene is TRBV21-1, the J gene TRBJ1-2; the table assigns TRBD1, which was not confirmed against the DNA. TRBV21-1 is a listed pseudogene. There are 16 residues in the CDR3. The CDR3 DNA sequence: TGTGCCAGCAGCAAAGGACCGCGACAGGAGCTATATGGCTACACCTTC. Protein: CASSKGPRQELYGYTF.

Only a few counts were recorded for this clonotype. The V call is TRBV29-1, the J call TRBJ2-3; 11 bases fit TRBD1. Per germline, CDR1 SQVTM and CDR2 ANQGSEA. V lost 7 bases, J lost 4 bases, and 7 bases stayed unmatched. CDR3 size: 14 residues. This CDR3 is CSATGTGGADTQYF. DNA of the CDR3: TGCAGCGCTACCGGGACAGGGGGTGCAGATACGCAGTATTTT.

A word on this clonotype: This clone may be a read error of a much larger clone one base away. V gene TRBV24-1 combines with J gene TRBJ1-1; 9 bases agree with TRBD1. This CDR3 is 18 amino acids long. Per germline, CDR1 KGHDR and CDR2 SFDVKD. The junction had 18 bases not matched to a gene; V was cut back by 6 bases and J by 5 bases. CDR3 in amino acids: CATSYPRTGAVIETEAFF. The CDR3 DNA follows: TGTGCCACCAGTTATCCAAGGACAGGGGCCGTTATCGAGACTGAAGCTTTCTTT.

This clonotype was detected a few times. The rearrangement joins TRBV9 to TRBJ2-1, with D perhaps TRBD2 (6 bases). V was pared by 4 bases and J by 6 bases, with 14 bases between. This CDR3 has 14 amino acids. Germline CDR1 is SGDLS and CDR2 is YYNGEE. DNA of the CDR3: TGTGCCAGCAGCCCTGGCGGGGCGAGCAATGAGCAGTTCTTC. Protein sequence: CASSPGGASNEQFF.

Of note for this clonotype: A junction end diverges from the germline sequence, so it may reflect a read error. The V call is TRBV20-1, the J call TRBJ1-3; D unclear. The CDR3 spans 13 residues. The germline V gene encodes CDR1 DFQATT and CDR2 SNEGSKA (reference sequence). The CDR3 DNA follows: TGCGGTGCTGCTGACTACTCTGGAAACACCATATATTTT. Translation: CGAADYSGNTIYF.

This clonotype was seen repeatedly, ten times or more. This rearrangement joins TRBV5-4 to TRBJ1-1; possible D gene TRBD1, 5 bases. The CDR3 has 14 amino acids. The V gene lost 0 bases and the J gene lost 3 bases, with 9 bases spanning the gap. The germline CDR1 and CDR2 sequences are SGHNT and YYREEE (reference sequence). The CDR3 sequence: CASSLVRGHTEAFF. The CDR3 DNA is TGTGCCAGCAGCTTGGTGAGGGGACACACTGAAGCTTTCTTT.

This clonotype was seen a handful of times. This chain uses TRBV28 with TRBJ1-5, with D possibly matching TRBD1 (5 bases). The V end was cut by 4 bases, the J end by 2 bases, with 9 bases between. The CDR3 sequence is 14 residues long. CDR1 is MDHEN, CDR2 SYDVKM, per germline. The CDR3 nucleotides read TGTGCCAGCAGTTCGGGGGTCGGCAATCAGCCCCAGCATTTT. Its protein is CASSSGVGNQPQHF.

This clonotype has at least ten counts. This chain joins TRBV29-1 and TRBJ2-2; 9 bases align to TRBD1. This CDR3 is built from 14 residues. The V and J ends lost 5 bases and 4 bases, in that order; junction bases with no gene match: 5. The germline CDR1 and CDR2 sequences are SQVTM and ANQGSEA. For the CDR3, the DNA is TGCAGCGTTAAGGGACAGGGTGGCACCGGGGAGCTGTTTTTT. This encodes CSVKGQGGTGELFF.

The chain joins TRBV20-1 to TRBJ2-5; D may correspond to TRBD1 or TRBD2 (5 bases each). Looked up from germline, CDR1 is DFQATT and CDR2 is SNEGSKA (reference sequence). V shed 5 bases and J shed 3 bases, with 13 bases lying between them. The CDR3 runs 13 residues. The CDR3: CSARLGVEETQYF. Written as DNA, the CDR3 is TGCAGTGCTCGCTTGGGGGTGGAAGAGACCCAGTACTTC.

This clonotype was detected a few times. The chain has TRBV10-3 and TRBJ2-3; D remains unclear. The CDR3 loop spans 12 amino acids. Per germline, CDR1 ENHRY and CDR2 SYGVKD. V lost 6 bases and J lost 4, with 8 bases in between. This chain's CDR3 is CAIRVGPDTQYF. CDR3 DNA: TGTGCCATCAGAGTAGGGCCAGATACGCAGTATTTT.

This CDR3 is CASSLIMTGELFF. The CDR3 DNA reads as TGTGCCAGCAGCTTAATAATGACCGGGGAGCTGTTTTTT. The chain has TRBV7-2 and TRBJ2-2; D remains unclear. V was clipped by 2 bases and J by 5 bases, with 6 bases between them. CDR1 and CDR2 (germline): SGHTA, FQGNSA. The CDR3 contains 13 residues.

J is TRBJ2-4 and V is TRBV29-1, with D unresolved. V dropped 4 bases and J dropped 0 bases, with 10 bases sitting between them. CDR1 and CDR2 from the germline V gene are SQVTM and ANQGSEA. CDR3 length: 14 residues. The CDR3 sequence: CSVVESPAKNIQYF. As DNA, the CDR3 is TGCAGCGTTGTAGAGAGTCCAGCCAAAAACATTCAGTACTTC.

This clonotype came up many times. The chain is built from TRBV5-6 and TRBJ1-2; no reliable D call. Germline V CDR1 and CDR2: SGHDT, YYEEEE. This CDR3 contains 12 residues. The germline V and J ends were trimmed by 4 bases and 4 bases, with 8 bases remaining between them. CDR3 sequence reads: CASSDRSYGYTF. The CDR3 DNA is TGTGCCAGCAGCGACCGATCCTATGGCTACACCTTC. The full variable domain, completed using reference TRBV5-6 and TRBJ1-2, is DAGVTQSPTHLIKTRGQQVTLRCSPKSGHDTVSWYQQALGQGPQFIFQYYEEEERQRGNFPDRFSGHQFPNYSSELNVNALLLGDSALYLCASSDRSYGYTFGSGTRLTVV.

CDR3 loop: CASSEGLTYEQYF. The CDR3 DNA reads TGTGCCAGCAGCGAGGGACTTACCTACGAGCAGTACTTC. This chain uses TRBV14 with TRBJ2-7; the D gene is possibly TRBD2 (6 bases). V lost 5 bases and J 2 bases, leaving 10 bases between the germline ends. This CDR3 is 13 amino acids long. Germline-derived CDR1 and CDR2 are SGHDN and FVKESK.

The chain is built from TRBV20-1 and TRBJ2-5; D is uncertain. V lost 3 bases to trimming and J lost 6 bases, with 17 bases between them. Germline assignment: CDR1 DFQATT and CDR2 SNEGSKA (reference sequence). The length of the CDR3 is 14 residues. This CDR3 reads CSASEAAWGKTQYF. CDR3 bases: TGCAGTGCTAGTGAGGCGGCCTGGGGTAAGACCCAGTACTTC.

Concerning this clonotype itself: A read error may explain this, as a much larger clone is one base away. The conserved phenylalanine or tryptophan is not found at the CDR3 terminus, so this likely reflects a read error. The chain links TRBV10-3 to TRBJ2-1; 9 bases align to TRBD2. From germline, CDR1 is ENHRY and CDR2 SYGVKD. The CDR3 is 14 residues long. With V trimmed by 8 bases and J by 5 bases, 7 bases remained unmatched. As DNA, the CDR3 is TGTGCCATCTTGGGGACTAGCAACAACAATGAGCAGTTCTTA. Amino acid sequence: CAILGTSNNNEQFL.